The source of this T cell receptor beta chain is a study of cytomegalovirus exposure and HLA in healthy donors. As for the study in general: Prior work identified 95 million to 120 million unique TCR beta sequences in approximately 200 million T cells. General study results and limits: As was reported, the classifier diagnosed cytomegalovirus status with high specificity and sensitivity. Per published accounts, TCR beta sequences correctly predicted the HLA-A and HLA-B alleles of most subjects.

Note on this clone: Its antigen remains unknown.

PCR used 60 Vbeta primers and 13 Jbeta primers. TCRdb's table, derived via immunoSEQ multiplex PCR, lists solely in-frame clones and lacks some. This table holds under 200,000 clones, 65% to 90% found once. This CDR3 has 12 residues. The V end lost 0 bases, the J end lost 8 bases, and 8 bases lay between the germline ends. The germline V gene encodes CDR1 SGHDT and CDR2 YYEEEE. The sequence was collected from a man aged 40-50 years in good health and CMV-seropositive. The chain employs TRBV5-6 and TRBJ1-1; no reliable D call. What was sequenced was PBMCs. The CDR3 reads CASSLDYEEAFF. DNA of the CDR3: TGTGCCAGCAGCTTGGACTACGAGGAAGCTTTCTTT.